This TCR beta chain was recovered during a study of blood T cell repertoires in COVID-19. Study in general: From the United States, Italy and Spain came samples of acute and convalescent COVID-19. PBMCs, B-cell-depleted T cells, or T cells provided the cDNA or gDNA that made up the material.

Authors' processing steps: By means of reference gene primer amplification, nucleated cell counts were estimated. Method: immunoSEQ multiplex PCR; TCRdb's copy keeps in-frame clones and lacks some. V and J calls and clone size are those listed in that table; D and trimming were worked out from the DNA. The sample shows around 140,000 clones, over 80% of them seen only once. With V trimmed by 5 bases and J by 3 bases, 9 bases remained unmatched. Germline loops: CDR1 MNHNY, CDR2 SVGAGI (reference sequence). This CDR3 has 16 residues. The sequence was collected from a man older than 75 with acute or convalescent COVID-19. The V gene is TRBV6-6, the J gene TRBJ1-1, with TRBD1 identical over 10 bases. Sequenced: peripheral blood. This chain's CDR3 is CASSRQGAPSDTEAFF. CDR3 sequence (DNA): TGTGCCAGCAGTCGACAGGGGGCCCCTTCAGACACTGAAGCTTTCTTT.